These T cell receptor beta chains were read from a single sample in a study of tumor-infiltrating lymphocytes in localized non-small cell lung cancer. This table comes from immunoSEQ multiplex PCR, and its TCRdb copy is limited to in-frame clones, with some not included. This sample has 7,000 or so clones; 75% to 80% occur once, and the top ten carry roughly 5.6%. The sequenced sample was uninvolved lung tissue not adjacent to the tumor. Receptors originate from a human donor with non-small cell lung cancer. The CDR3 runs from the conserved cysteine through the conserved F or W. The order of the fields is D gene, clone size, J gene, V gene, CDR3 DNA, CDR3 protein. The D gene is left open where the match is weak. Size values are once, few and many counts, or a class for expanded clones, and some rows have none.

.	few	TRBJ1-2	TRBV7-3	TGTGCCAGCAGCTTACCGGGAGGCTATGGCTACACCTTC	CASSLPGGYGYTF
.	once	TRBJ2-3	TRBV20-1	TGCAGTGGGGATATAGAGGATACGCAGTATTTT	CSGDIEDTQYF
TRBD1	.	TRBJ1-1	TRBV19	TGTGCCAGTAGAATAGGGGGCCGGAACACTGAAGCTTTCTTT	CASRIGGRNTEAFF
TRBD1	.	TRBJ1-1	TRBV11-2	TGTGCCAGCAGCTCGCGACAGGGAGGAACTGAAGCTTTCTTT	CASSSRQGGTEAFF
.	.	TRBJ2-7	TRBV6-1	TGTGCCAGCAGTGACGGGCCCCCGGGGCGCTACGAGCAGTACTTC	CASSDGPPGRYEQYF
TRBD1	.	TRBJ2-7	TRBV19	TGTGCCAGTGGATGGGGTTCCGGGACAGGGTTATACGAGCAGTACTTC	CASGWGSGTGLYEQYF
TRBD1	few	TRBJ1-2	TRBV7-9	TGTGCCAGCAGCCCGGTGACAGGGATGGGCTATGGCTACACCTTC	CASSPVTGMGYGYTF
.	few	TRBJ2-7	TRBV4-1	TGCGCCAGCAGCCAAGAACCCAGGGTAGCCTACGAGCAGTACTTC	CASSQEPRVAYEQYF
.	.	TRBJ1-2	TRBV10-3	TGTGCCATCAGATCTGTAGGGCAAACTAACTATGGCTACACCTTC	CAIRSVGQTNYGYTF
TRBD2	.	TRBJ2-2	TRBV9	TGTGCCAGCAGCGTGACTAGCGGGGGGACCACCGGGGAGCTGTTTTTT	CASSVTSGGTTGELFF
TRBD2	.	TRBJ2-7	TRBV19	TGTGCCAGTAGTATAGGGACTAGCTACGAGCAGTACTTC	CASSIGTSYEQYF
.	.	TRBJ2-7	TRBV9	TGTGCCAGCAGCCCACTTTTGCAGGCCGAGAACGAGCAGTACTTC	CASSPLLQAENEQYF
.	.	TRBJ2-5	TRBV20-1	TGCAGTGGGACAGTACAAGAGACCCAGTACTTC	CSGTVQETQYF
.	.	TRBJ1-1	TRBV5-1	TGCGCCAGCAGCTTGTTAGTAGATGGGATGAGCACTGAAGCTTTCTTT	CASSLLVDGMSTEAFF
.	.	TRBJ2-5	TRBV19	TGTGCCAGCGCTACCTCGGACCAGCCTCGGGAGACCCAGTACTTC	CASATSDQPRETQYF
.	.	TRBJ1-5	TRBV2	TGTGCCAGCAGTCGGGGGGTGATTGGTCAGCCCCAGCATTTT	CASSRGVIGQPQHF
.	once	TRBJ2-2	TRBV27	TGTGCCAGCAGTTTACAACAGCTGAACACCGGGGAGCTGTTTTTT	CASSLQQLNTGELFF
.	.	TRBJ1-1	TRBV10-1	TGCGCCAGCAGACCCGACAGCAACCTGAACACTGAAGCTTTCTTT	CASRPDSNLNTEAFF
.	few	TRBJ1-6	TRBV7-8	TGTGCCAGCAGCTTAGCGCGTAATAATTCACCCCTCCACTTT	CASSLARNNSPLHF
.	.	TRBJ2-5	TRBV11-2	TGTGCCAGCAGCTTAGAGCCCGGGTGGGAGGAGACCCAGTACTTC	CASSLEPGWEETQYF
.	.	TRBJ1-2	TRBV29-1	TGCAGCGTTGAGAGGGCACAGAAGGGGTTCTACACCTTC	CSVERAQKGFYTF
.	.	TRBJ2-2	TRBV5-1	TGCGCCAGCAGCTTTGACGGGGTAAACACTGGGGAGCTGTTTTTT	CASSFDGVNTGELFF
.	.	TRBJ1-2	TRBV7-2	TGTGCCAGCAGATCTTTAACCAACCTTTATGGCTACACCTTC	CASRSLTNLYGYTF
.	once	TRBJ2-1	TRBV29-1	TGCAGCGTTGATATTACAGGGAATGAGCAGTTCTTC	CSVDITGNEQFF
.	once	TRBJ1-2	TRBV28	TGTGCCAGCAGTTTCACCCAGGGCGGGGGCTCTGGCTACACCTTC	CASSFTQGGGSGYTF
.	once	TRBJ2-7	TRBV7-7	TGTGCCAGCAGCTTAAGATTTCAGGGATTCTGGCGCTACGAGCAGTACTTC	CASSLRFQGFWRYEQYF
TRBD2	few	TRBJ2-3	TRBV5-1	TGCGCCAGCAGCTTGGGTCGGGGGGGCACAGATACGCAGTATTTT	CASSLGRGGTDTQYF
.	.	TRBJ2-2	TRBV2	TGTGCCAGCAGTGAAGAAGGGGGAACCGGGGAGCTGTTTTTT	CASSEEGGTGELFF
.	few	TRBJ2-7	TRBV30	TGTGCCTGGAGTGTATTACGCGAGCAGTACTTC	CAWSVLREQYF
.	few	TRBJ2-3	TRBV2	TGTGCCAGCAAAGTCAATCTGGAGGATACGCAGTATTTT	CASKVNLEDTQYF
.	.	TRBJ1-6	TRBV9	TGTGCCAGCAGCGTAGCTACAGATTATAATTCACCCCTCCACTTT	CASSVATDYNSPLHF
TRBD2	.	TRBJ2-3	TRBV10-3	TGTGCCGTCCGACTAGCGGGAGCCACAGATACGCAGTATTTT	CAVRLAGATDTQYF
TRBD1	.	TRBJ2-5	TRBV7-9	TGTGCCAGCAGTTCCACAGGGGGCTTCCAAGAGACCCAGTACTTC	CASSSTGGFQETQYF
.	.	TRBJ1-2	TRBV6-1	TGTGCCAGCAAGGAGGGTCCGAACTATGGCTACACCTTC	CASKEGPNYGYTF
.	.	TRBJ1-6	TRBV19	TGTGCCAGTAGTGTAGCGGGGCAGCCTTATAATTCACCCCTCCACTTT	CASSVAGQPYNSPLHF
TRBD1	.	TRBJ1-5	TRBV2	TGTGCCAGCAGTGACGACAGGGATAGCAATCAGCCCCAGCATTTT	CASSDDRDSNQPQHF
.	.	TRBJ1-1	TRBV12-5	TGTGCTAGTGGTTTACGGGACAATGAAGCTTTCTTT	CASGLRDNEAFF
.	.	TRBJ1-1	TRBV30	TGTGCCTGGAGTGTACTGCCTACCGACGCTTTCTTT	CAWSVLPTDAFF
.	.	TRBJ2-7	TRBV7-8	TGTGCCAGCACAGGGACCTCCTACGAGCAGTACTTC	CASTGTSYEQYF
TRBD2	.	TRBJ2-3	TRBV11-2	TGTGCCAGCAGCTGGGGGAGCGGGGACCACACAGATACGCAGTATTTT	CASSWGSGDHTDTQYF
TRBD2	few	TRBJ2-5	TRBV28	TGTGCCAGCAGGGGGACTAGTGGCGAGACCCAGTACTTC	CASRGTSGETQYF
.	once	TRBJ2-6	TRBV13	TGTGCCAGCAGGACCCGCTCTGGGGCCAACGTCCTGACTTTC	CASRTRSGANVLTF
.	.	TRBJ1-3	TRBV9	TGTGCCAGCAGCGAAGTGGGGTCTGGAAACACCATATATTTT	CASSEVGSGNTIYF
.	large	TRBJ1-5	TRBV5-1	TGCGCCAGCAGCTTGGGGTATAGTCCCAATCAGCCCCAGCATTTT	CASSLGYSPNQPQHF
.	.	TRBJ1-6	TRBV27	TGTGCCAGCAGCCGCCGGGACATACTTTCACCCCTCCACTTT	CASSRRDILSPLHF
TRBD1	once	TRBJ1-4	TRBV2	TGTGCCAGCATGAGGGGACAGGGAACTAATGAAAAACTGTTTTTT	CASMRGQGTNEKLFF
.	once	TRBJ2-1	TRBV29-1	TGCAGCGCCACGTACACAGGTGACGTTAATGAGCAGTTCTTC	CSATYTGDVNEQFF
TRBD1	.	TRBJ1-2	TRBV9	TGTGCCAGCAGCGACCGACAGGGCCCCTATGGCTACACCTTC	CASSDRQGPYGYTF
.	.	TRBJ1-2	TRBV14	TGTGCCAGCAGCCAAGAAGGATTTGGACAGCCTAACTATGGCTACACCTTC	CASSQEGFGQPNYGYTF
.	once	TRBJ1-1	TRBV6-6	TGTGCCACCAACAGGTTAAGGGACACTGAAGCTTTCTTT	CATNRLRDTEAFF
.	.	TRBJ1-1	TRBV2	TGTGCCAGCAGTGAACAGGGGCCAGGTACTGAAGCTTTCTTT	CASSEQGPGTEAFF
.	.	TRBJ2-7	TRBV30	TGTGCCTGGAGACGGAACATCTACGAGCAGTACTTC	CAWRRNIYEQYF
TRBD2	once	TRBJ2-2	TRBV19	TGTGCCAGTAGTTCTCGCGGGACTAGAGGGGACACCGGGGAGCTGTTTTTT	CASSSRGTRGDTGELFF
.	.	TRBJ2-5	TRBV2	TGTGCCAGCAGTGAAGGCTTGGAGACCCAGTACTTC	CASSEGLETQYF
.	.	TRBJ1-2	TRBV11-1	TGTGCCAGCAGCGCTCAACTGGACTATGGCTACACCTTC	CASSAQLDYGYTF
TRBD2	.	TRBJ2-2	TRBV7-2	TGTGCCAGCAGCCCAACTAGCGGGACCGGGGAGCTGTTTTTT	CASSPTSGTGELFF
.	medium-sized	TRBJ2-5	TRBV29-1	TGCAGCGTTGAAGATAGGTCGTACCAAGAGACCCAGTACTTC	CSVEDRSYQETQYF